This T cell receptor beta chain was recovered during a study of T cell responses to AZD1222 COVID-19 vaccine. The study, taken as a whole, reports: Repertoires were sampled only after the peak T cell response.

This CDR3 contains 15 residues. Trimming took 5 bases from V and 6 from J; bases not matched to a gene: 10. CDR1 and CDR2 (germline): LNHDA, SQIVND (reference sequence). About this clone itself: Its antigen is still unknown.

Measured with immunoSEQ multiplex PCR; TCRdb has only the in-frame clones, and not every one. The table records 100,000 to 150,000 clones, 90% of them present only once. The rearrangement joins TRBV19 to TRBJ2-3; 8 bases are a match to TRBD1. The receptor comes from an adult in good health. Specimen: peripheral blood, collected on day 0 of AZD1222 vaccination. The CDR3 reads CASSLGQGHVDTQYF. The CDR3 DNA follows: TGTGCCAGTAGTCTCGGACAGGGTCATGTGGATACGCAGTATTTT.